The rows below give T cell receptor beta chains drawn from one sample of a study of Ad26.COV2.S vaccination and SARS-CoV-2 variants. Data came from immunoSEQ multiplex PCR; TCRdb stores just in-frame clones and leaves some out. The sample lists 320,000 or so clones; roughly 90% were seen once. The material was peripheral blood, obtained in a trial of Ad26.COV2.S vaccine versus placebo. The receptors here all came from a person aged 18-65 years who received the Ad26.COV2.S COVID-19 vaccine or a placebo. Each CDR3 is given with its conserved first and last residue. A D gene is named only where the DNA matches it firmly. Size values are once, few and many counts, or a class for expanded clones, and some rows have none.

clone_size d_call j_call v_call cdr3_aa cdr3_nt
. TRBD2 TRBJ2-7 TRBV7-2 CASNGRLASYEQYF TGTGCCAGCAACGGGAGGCTAGCAAGCTACGAGCAGTACTTC
once . TRBJ1-3 TRBV19 CASSPIRGNPGNTIYF TGTGCCAGTAGTCCGATCAGGGGAAACCCCGGAAACACCATATATTTT
once . TRBJ2-5 TRBV7-2 CASSLFFKQGQETQYF TGTGCCAGCAGCTTATTTTTCAAGCAGGGTCAAGAGACCCAGTACTTC
. TRBD2 TRBJ2-7 TRBV7-2 CASSLAGTSAYEQYF TGTGCCAGCAGCTTAGCCGGGACTAGCGCGTACGAGCAGTACTTC
once . TRBJ2-5 TRBV21-1 CASSKIEAAQETQYF TGTGCCAGCAGCAAAATAGAGGCAGCACAAGAGACCCAGTACTTC
. TRBD2 TRBJ2-1 TRBV19 CASSFQSGPYGGTGTSGYNEQFF TGTGCCAGTAGTTTCCAATCGGGACCGTATGGGGGTACCGGGACTAGCGGATACAATGAGCAGTTCTTC
. . TRBJ2-2 TRBV11-3 CASSLDRTGELFF TGTGCCAGCAGCTTAGATCGGACCGGGGAGCTGTTTTTT
. TRBD1 TRBJ1-5 TRBV5-1 CASRLLPNGQDSNQPQHF TGCGCCAGCAGACTACTCCCCAATGGACAGGATAGCAATCAGCCCCAGCATTTT
. . TRBJ1-1 TRBV3-1/TRBV3-2 CASSLVNTEAFF TGTGCCAGCAGCCTGGTTAACACTGAAGCTTTCTTT
. . TRBJ1-4 TRBV6-1 CASSERRGNEKLFF TGTGCCAGCAGTGAACGAAGGGGGAATGAAAAACTGTTTTTT
. TRBD2 TRBJ2-2 TRBV7-2 CASSLMRGINTGELFF TGTGCCAGCAGCTTAATGCGGGGGATTAACACCGGGGAGCTGTTTTTT
. . TRBJ2-7 TRBV19 CASSIQQSYEQYF TGTGCCAGTAGTATTCAGCAGAGCTACGAGCAGTACTTC
. . TRBJ2-1 TRBV11-2 CASSLGGLPQQFF TGTGCCAGCAGCTTAGGCGGCCTACCGCAGCAGTTCTTC
. TRBD2 TRBJ2-5 TRBV6-2/TRBV6-3 CASSYPQVGGETQYF TGTGCCAGCAGTTACCCCCAGGTCGGGGGGGAGACCCAGTACTTC
. . TRBJ1-1 TRBV3-1/TRBV3-2 CASSSSGNTEAFF TGTGCCAGCAGTTCTAGTGGGAACACTGAAGCTTTCTTT
once . TRBJ2-1 TRBV6-2/TRBV6-3 CASSRRGSSYNEQFF TGTGCCAGCAGTCGCAGGGGAAGCTCCTACAATGAGCAGTTCTTC
. TRBD1 TRBJ2-3 TRBV5-1 CASRSPGTGSPTGTDTQYF TGCGCCAGCAGGTCCCCCGGGACAGGGTCTCCCACTGGCACAGATACGCAGTATTTT
few . TRBJ1-5 TRBV19 CASSPDLGLYQPQHF TGTGCCAGTAGTCCCGACCTAGGCCTGTATCAGCCCCAGCATTTT
. . TRBJ2-5 TRBV3-1/TRBV3-2 CASSQTRETQYF TGTGCCAGCAGCCAGACGCGGGAGACCCAGTACTTC
. . TRBJ1-4 TRBV27 CASSAPRLGNEKLFF TGTGCCAGCAGTGCGCCGAGATTGGGTAATGAAAAACTGTTTTTT
. . TRBJ1-6 TRBV6-2/TRBV6-3 CASSPLRGGSNSPLHF TGTGCCAGCAGCCCTCTCAGGGGAGGCTCTAATTCACCCCTCCACTTT
. TRBD1 TRBJ1-2 TRBV5-6 CASSEGQAYGYTF TGTGCCAGCAGCGAGGGACAGGCATATGGCTACACCTTC
. . TRBJ2-5 TRBV12-5 CASAIRLGVETQYF TGTGCTAGTGCCATTCGACTGGGCGTGGAGACCCAGTACTTC
. . TRBJ2-2 TRBV6-2/TRBV6-3 CASSNYNMGGNTGELFF TGTGCCAGCAGCAACTACAATATGGGGGGGAACACCGGGGAGCTGTTTTTT
. . TRBJ2-3 TRBV7-2 CASSLWGRMGTDTQYF TGTGCCAGCAGCTTATGGGGACGAATGGGCACAGATACGCAGTATTTT
. TRBD1 TRBJ1-1 TRBV28 CASSPGQGRVNTEAFF TGTGCCAGCAGCCCGGGACAGGGGCGGGTGAACACTGAAGCTTTCTTT
few . TRBJ1-5 TRBV4-3 CASSQVRGEPQHF TGCGCCAGCAGCCAAGTTCGGGGAGAGCCCCAGCATTTT
once . TRBJ1-2 TRBV6-2/TRBV6-3 CASSYRDVGGYTF TGTGCCAGCAGTTATAGGGACGTCGGTGGCTACACCTTC
. . TRBJ1-1 TRBV6-4 CASSDSIFSDRNTEAFF TGTGCCAGCAGTGACTCAATATTTTCGGACAGGAACACTGAAGCTTTCTTT
. TRBD1 TRBJ1-1 TRBV19 CASKPGTENTEAFF TGTGCCAGTAAACCCGGGACAGAGAACACTGAAGCTTTCTTT
. TRBD1 TRBJ1-1 TRBV18 CASRNAGQTMNTEAFF TGTGCCAGCCGAAATGCGGGACAGACAATGAACACTGAAGCTTTCTTT
. . TRBJ1-1 TRBV7-2 CASIPTSRPEAFF TGTGCCAGCATCCCGACATCACGTCCTGAAGCTTTCTTT
once . TRBJ2-3 TRBV12-3/TRBV12-4 CASSQLIGQWRYF TGTGCCAGCAGTCAATTAATAGGACAGTGGCGGTATTTT
once TRBD1 TRBJ1-3 TRBV4-3 CASSQEYVTGIAAGNTIYF TGCGCCAGCAGCCAAGAATACGTGACAGGGATCGCGGCTGGAAACACCATATATTTT
. TRBD1 TRBJ2-7 TRBV18 CASSRYRGSYEQYF TGTGCCAGCTCACGATACAGGGGATCCTACGAGCAGTACTTC
. . TRBJ1-1 TRBV5-4 CASSFLQVNTEAFF TGTGCCAGCAGCTTTCTACAGGTGAACACTGAAGCTTTCTTT
. . TRBJ2-2 TRBV19 CASSQGTANTGELFF TGTGCCAGTAGTCAGGGGACGGCGAACACCGGGGAGCTGTTTTTT
. . TRBJ1-4 TRBV19 CASSTGRGSEKLFF TGTGCCAGTAGTACGGGCAGGGGTTCTGAAAAACTGTTTTTT
. TRBD1 TRBJ2-5 TRBV19 CASSIIQGAGETQYF TGTGCCAGTAGTATCATACAGGGGGCGGGGGAGACCCAGTACTTC
. . TRBJ2-5 TRBV5-1 CASSPYRGDVQYF TGCGCCAGCAGCCCCTACAGAGGGGACGTCCAGTACTTC
. TRBD2 TRBJ2-3 TRBV5-1 CASSLFVTMFRREEEDTQYF TGCGCCAGCAGCTTGTTTGTTACCATGTTCCGGCGGGAGGAGGAAGATACGCAGTATTTT
. . TRBJ1-2 TRBV30 CAWSTGFDGYTF TGTGCCTGGTCTACAGGGTTCGATGGCTACACCTTC
. . TRBJ1-1 TRBV5-4 CASLWGVNTEAFF TGTGCCAGTCTTTGGGGGGTGAACACTGAAGCTTTCTTT
. . TRBJ2-7 TRBV5-1 CASGTGPSYEQYF TGCGCCAGCGGAACCGGGCCTTCCTACGAGCAGTACTTC
. . TRBJ1-2 TRBV18 CASSSQPGNYGYTF TGTGCCAGCTCATCACAACCCGGGAACTATGGCTACACCTTC
. . TRBJ1-1 TRBV4-3 CASSQESGQNTEAFF TGCGCCAGCAGCCAAGAAAGTGGACAGAACACTGAAGCTTTCTTT
once . TRBJ2-7 TRBV4-3 CASSQSIRAEQYF TGCGCCAGCAGCCAATCGATCAGGGCCGAGCAGTACTTC
. . TRBJ1-4 TRBV18 CASSPGADEKLFF TGTGCCAGCTCACCAGGGGCCGATGAAAAACTGTTTTTT
. . TRBJ1-2 TRBV14 CASSPDGAYGYTF TGTGCCAGCAGCCCGGATGGGGCCTATGGCTACACCTTC
. . TRBJ1-2 TRBV11-2 CASSLYPSNYGYTF TGTGCCAGCAGCTTATATCCGTCTAACTATGGCTACACCTTC
. TRBD1 TRBJ1-5 TRBV6-5 CASSEGAGILPQHF TGTGCCAGCAGCGAGGGGGCAGGTATACTGCCCCAGCATTTT
. . TRBJ1-2 TRBV25-1 CASSGGGQIYGYTF TGTGCCAGCAGTGGGGGAGGACAGATCTATGGCTACACCTTC
. . TRBJ1-1 TRBV2 CAYRGLNTEAFF TGTGCCTATCGGGGCCTGAACACTGAAGCTTTCTTT